This T cell receptor beta chain was identified during a study of T-cell memory formation after mild COVID-19 (dated by TCRdb to about 2021). For the wider study: TCR sequence clusters from the two donors were found to be largely donor specific. In a couple of donors, T-cell clones that expanded and contracted after mild COVID-19 were followed by sequencing TCRalpha and TCRbeta repertoires longitudinally. Two young, previously healthy adult volunteers, one female and one male, were included in the cohort. What the authors observed across the whole study: Balanced CD4/CD8 phenotypes were observed for clones contracting from day 15 to 85, whereas a bias towards CD4+ was observed for a second wave of clones expanding from day 15 to 37. SARS-CoV-2 specificity was not confirmed for the second-wave clones peaking on day 37. Contracting CD4+ clones were found mainly in CM and EM memory subsets, while CD8+ clones were enriched in EMRA. Some responding clones were detected in pre-infection memory, suggesting pre-existing cross-reactive memory T cells joined the SARS-CoV-2 response. The study covered only a couple of mild cases, and larger cohorts including severe cases with pre-infection samples were considered necessary.

This clonotype was observed a few times. Its antigen is currently not known. There are no base qualities to consult, and no much larger clone falls within one base. Ficoll-Paque density gradient centrifugation was the method used to isolate PBMCs. The cysteine opens and the phenylalanine closes a CDR3 of 12 amino acids. Only the CDR3 DNA stays, 36 bases, in frame from base 1. As encoded in the germline V gene (reference sequence), CDR1 is LNHDA while CDR2 is SQIVND. The V and J ends are trimmed by 3 bases and 7 bases, leaving 9 bases between them. This sample was sequenced with an Illumina NovaSeq 6000. Using 5'RACE with constant-segment primers, TCRalpha and TCRbeta cDNA libraries were constructed, with sample barcodes and unique molecular identifiers added in the process. Trizol reagent was used to extract RNA from every sample. The libraries were amplified in two PCR steps, and the second step added a second sample barcode and Illumina TruSeq adapters. Sequencing of the libraries was done on an Illumina NovaSeq, producing 2 x 150 bp paired-end reads. In the source study's methods: Reads were demultiplexed and collapsed into UMI-guided consensus sequences with migec v1.2.7. With mixcr v2.1.11, UMI consensuses were aligned to TRA and TRB V and J templates and assembled into clonotypes. Expanded or contracted clonotypes were those called significant by both edgeR and NoisET, with noise models trained on biological replicates. For edgeR calls, a false discovery rate-adjusted p below 0.01 and a log2 fold-change threshold of 1 were applied. As an exploratory analysis of dynamics, max-normalized trajectories of the 1000 most abundant clonotypes were examined with PCA combined with hierarchical clustering. Separately sequenced CD4+ and CD8+ repertoires were used to assign a CD4 or CD8 phenotype to each responding clone. TCRdb applied fastp at Q25 and MiXCR to the public reads, then kept only in-frame beta chains. Identical CDR3 protein sequences are pooled into one entry, listed with their most common genes and DNA. TCRdb's processing, not the authors' own work, is the source of the V and J calls. This sample holds 350,000 to 500,000 distinct CDR3 sequences; about 22% were observed only once. The ten largest account for about an eighth of the sample.

The chain is assembled from TRBV19 and TRBJ1-1; the D gene is unclear. Input material: PBMCs or a T cell subset sorted from them (not recorded which). This sequence was found in an adult woman who had mild COVID-19 (a few samples of this study predate the infection). The sample titles of this study are shuffled in the database, so cell type and time point are left out; the donor was told from shared clones. The DNA is as follows: TGTGCCAGTAGTATTGATCGCGGTGAAGCTTTCTTT. It specifies CASSIDRGEAFF.